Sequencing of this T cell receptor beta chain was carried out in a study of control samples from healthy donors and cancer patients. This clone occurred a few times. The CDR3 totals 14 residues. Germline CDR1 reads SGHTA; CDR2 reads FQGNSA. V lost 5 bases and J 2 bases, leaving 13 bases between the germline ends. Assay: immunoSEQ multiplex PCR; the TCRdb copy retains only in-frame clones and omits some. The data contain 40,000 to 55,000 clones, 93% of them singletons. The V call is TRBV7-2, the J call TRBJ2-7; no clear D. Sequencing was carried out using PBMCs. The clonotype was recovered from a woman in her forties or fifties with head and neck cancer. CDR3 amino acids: CASSPPAPAYEQYF. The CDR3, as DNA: TGTGCCAGCAGCCCCCCCGCCCCCGCCTACGAGCAGTACTTC.